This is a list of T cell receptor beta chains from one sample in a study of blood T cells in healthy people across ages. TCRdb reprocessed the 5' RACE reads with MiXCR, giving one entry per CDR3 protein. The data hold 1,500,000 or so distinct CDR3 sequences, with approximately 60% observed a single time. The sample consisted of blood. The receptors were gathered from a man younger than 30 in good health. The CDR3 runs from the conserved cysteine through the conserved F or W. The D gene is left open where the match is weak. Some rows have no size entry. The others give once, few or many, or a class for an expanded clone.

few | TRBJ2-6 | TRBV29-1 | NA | CSASGTANNVLTF | TGCAGCGCCTCAGGGACGGCAAACAACGTCCTGACTTTC
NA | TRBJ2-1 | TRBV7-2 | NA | CASSLTIAMGHEQFF | TGTGCCAGCAGCCTAACCATAGCGATGGGCCATGAGCAGTTCTTC
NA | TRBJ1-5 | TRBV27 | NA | CASSFGTGRDQPQHF | TGTGCCAGCAGTTTCGGAACAGGGAGAGATCAGCCCCAGCATTTT
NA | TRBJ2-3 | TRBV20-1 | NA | CSPVRAADTQYF | TGCAGTCCCGTAAGGGCTGCAGATACGCAGTATTTT
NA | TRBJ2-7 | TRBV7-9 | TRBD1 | CASSPLFWDRGPDERYEQYF | TGTGCCAGCAGCCCGCTGTTCTGGGACAGGGGGCCGGATGAGCGATACGAGCAGTACTTC
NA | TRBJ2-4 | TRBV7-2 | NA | CASSSGDSGNIQYF | TGTGCCAGCAGCTCAGGGGATTCAGGAAACATTCAGTACTTC
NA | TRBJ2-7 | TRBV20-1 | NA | CGARDHNGGAAYEQYF | TGCGGTGCTAGAGACCATAACGGGGGCGCCGCCTACGAGCAGTACTTC
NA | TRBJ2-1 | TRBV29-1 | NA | CSGFPGGLDNNEQFF | TGCAGCGGATTCCCCGGGGGGCTGGACAACAATGAGCAGTTCTTC
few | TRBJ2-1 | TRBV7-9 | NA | CASSFTGIEQFF | TGTGCCAGCAGCTTTACAGGGATTGAGCAGTTCTTC
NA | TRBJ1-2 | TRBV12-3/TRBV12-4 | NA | CASSNRTSNYGYTF | TGTGCCAGCAGTAACAGGACTTCAAACTATGGCTACACCTTC
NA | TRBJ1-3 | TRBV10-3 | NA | CATGSGGLSGNTIYF | TGTGCCACCGGAAGCGGGGGCCTCTCTGGAAACACCATATATTTT
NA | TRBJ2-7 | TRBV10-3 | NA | CAISVPQDREGYEQYF | TGTGCCATCAGTGTACCCCAGGACAGGGAGGGCTACGAGCAGTACTTC
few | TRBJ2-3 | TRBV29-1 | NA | CSVAFQGRMDTQYF | TGCAGCGTTGCGTTTCAGGGGAGGATGGATACGCAGTATTTT
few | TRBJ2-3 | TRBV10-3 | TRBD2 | CAISSNSGGSDTQYF | TGTGCCATCTCGTCGAATAGCGGGGGCTCAGATACGCAGTATTTT
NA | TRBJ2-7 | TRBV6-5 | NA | CASSPSTLSYEQYF | TGTGCCAGCAGCCCCTCGACACTCTCCTACGAGCAGTACTTC
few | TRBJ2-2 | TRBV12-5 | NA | CASGTPVRGELFF | TGTGCTAGTGGTACACCGGTCCGGGGGGAGCTGTTTTTT
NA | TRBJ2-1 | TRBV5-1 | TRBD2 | CASSSFSGRAGNEQFF | TGCGCCAGCAGCTCCTTTAGCGGGAGGGCCGGAAATGAGCAGTTCTTC
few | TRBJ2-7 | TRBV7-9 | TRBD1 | CASRADRGSYEQYF | TGTGCCAGCAGGGCCGACAGGGGGTCCTACGAGCAGTACTTC
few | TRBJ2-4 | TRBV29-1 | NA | CSVERGGSKNIQYF | TGCAGCGTTGAAAGGGGGGGCAGCAAAAACATTCAGTACTTC
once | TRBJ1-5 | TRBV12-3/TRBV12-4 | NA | CASSFTGSGQPQHF | TGTGCCAGCAGTTTTACAGGGTCCGGTCAGCCCCAGCATTTT
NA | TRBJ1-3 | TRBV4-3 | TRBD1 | CASGRTGSGNTIYF | TGCGCCAGCGGTCGGACAGGGTCGGGAAACACCATATATTTT
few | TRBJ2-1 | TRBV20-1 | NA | CSATLLAEQFF | TGCAGTGCTACCCTACTAGCTGAGCAGTTCTTC
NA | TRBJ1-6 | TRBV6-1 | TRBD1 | CVSSERTGPNSPLHF | TGTGTCAGCAGTGAACGGACAGGGCCAAATTCACCCCTCCACTTT
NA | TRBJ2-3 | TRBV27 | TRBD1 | CASSSTGTDSTDTQYF | TGTGCCAGCAGTTCAACCGGGACAGATAGCACAGATACGCAGTATTTT
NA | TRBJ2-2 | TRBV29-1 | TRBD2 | CSVVSGRGTGELFF | TGCAGCGTTGTATCCGGGAGGGGCACCGGGGAGCTGTTTTTT
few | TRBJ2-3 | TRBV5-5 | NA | CASSLMNREMSDTQYF | TGTGCCAGCAGCCTCATGAACAGGGAAATGTCAGATACGCAGTATTTT
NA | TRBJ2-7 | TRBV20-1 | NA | CSANLNGEQYF | TGCAGTGCTAATCTCAACGGGGAGCAGTACTTC
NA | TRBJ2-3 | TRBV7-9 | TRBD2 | CASSSRAREITDTQYF | TGTGCCAGCAGCTCACGGGCGCGGGAGATAACAGATACGCAGTATTTT
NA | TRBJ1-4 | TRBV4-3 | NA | CASSPGGASNEKLFF | TGCGCCAGCAGCCCTGGCGGGGCAAGTAATGAAAAACTGTTTTTT
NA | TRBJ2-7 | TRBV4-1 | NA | CASSQEGQGIYEQYF | TGCGCCAGCAGCCAAGAGGGTCAGGGGATCTACGAGCAGTACTTC
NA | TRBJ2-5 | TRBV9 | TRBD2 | CASSVGGTVGLQETRYF | TGTGCCAGCAGCGTAGGGGGAACGGTGGGACTACAAGAGACCCGGTACTTC
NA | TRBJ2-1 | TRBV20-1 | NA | CSARAVRDYNEQFF | TGCAGTGCAAGAGCGGTGAGGGACTACAATGAGCAGTTCTTC
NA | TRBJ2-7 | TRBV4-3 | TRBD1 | CASSNGQGGVYEQYF | TGCGCCAGCAGCAACGGACAGGGCGGGGTCTACGAGCAGTACTTC
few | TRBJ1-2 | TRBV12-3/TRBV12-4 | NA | CASSLAGKANYGYTF | TGTGCCAGCAGTTTAGCAGGGAAAGCTAACTATGGCTACACCTTC
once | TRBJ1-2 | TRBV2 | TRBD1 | CASSEPDRVSGYTF | TGTGCCAGCAGTGAACCCGACAGGGTTAGCGGCTACACCTTC
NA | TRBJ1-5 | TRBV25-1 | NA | CASSEGFSTGNQPQHF | TGTGCCAGCAGTGAAGGGTTCAGTACCGGCAATCAGCCCCAGCATTTT
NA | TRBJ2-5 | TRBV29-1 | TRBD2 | CSVGLAGEAQYF | TGCAGCGTCGGACTAGCGGGGGAGGCCCAGTACTTC
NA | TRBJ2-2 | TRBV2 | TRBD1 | CASTGQEGTGELFF | TGTGCCAGCACGGGACAGGAGGGCACCGGGGAGCTGTTTTTT
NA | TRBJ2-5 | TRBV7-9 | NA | CASSLGGGVETQYF | TGTGCCAGCAGCTTAGGGGGCGGAGTCGAGACCCAGTACTTC
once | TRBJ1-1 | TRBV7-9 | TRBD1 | CASSSADRLMNTEAFF | TGTGCCAGCAGCTCTGCGGACAGGTTGATGAACACTGAAGCTTTCTTT
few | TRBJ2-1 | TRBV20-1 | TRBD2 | CSARPLAGGYNEQFF | TGCAGTGCTCGACCTTTAGCGGGAGGGTACAATGAGCAGTTCTTC
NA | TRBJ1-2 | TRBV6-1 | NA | CASSEAPGYGYTF | TGTGCCAGCAGTGAAGCGCCTGGCTATGGCTACACCTTC
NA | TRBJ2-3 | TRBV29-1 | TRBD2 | CSVEGPSSGGASDTQYF | TGCAGCGTTGAAGGACCGAGTAGCGGGGGGGCCTCAGATACGCAGTATTTT
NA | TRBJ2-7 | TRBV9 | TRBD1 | CASSVGQGVSYEQYF | TGTGCCAGCAGTGTGGGACAGGGGGTTTCCTACGAGCAGTACTTC
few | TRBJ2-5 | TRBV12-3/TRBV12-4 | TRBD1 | CASGDSQETQYF | TGTGCCAGCGGGGACAGTCAAGAGACCCAGTACTTC
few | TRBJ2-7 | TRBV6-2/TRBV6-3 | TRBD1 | CASSYTRQGYYEQYF | TGTGCCAGCAGTTACACACGACAGGGGTACTACGAGCAGTACTTC
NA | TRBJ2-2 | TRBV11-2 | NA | CASSLAPNFVDTGELFF | TGTGCCAGCAGCTTAGCCCCCAATTTTGTCGACACCGGGGAGCTGTTTTTT
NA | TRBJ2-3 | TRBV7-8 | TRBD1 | CASSSSPGGRDTQYF | TGTGCCAGCAGCTCATCCCCAGGGGGTAGGGACACGCAGTATTTT
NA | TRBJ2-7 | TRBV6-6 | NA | CASTYTPTYEQYF | TGTGCCAGCACCTACACTCCAACTTACGAGCAGTACTTC
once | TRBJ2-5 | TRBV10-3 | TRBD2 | CAISEPLKSTSAYQETQYF | TGTGCCATCAGTGAGCCATTGAAGTCGACTAGCGCGTACCAAGAGACCCAGTACTTC
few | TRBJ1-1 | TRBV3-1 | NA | CASSQAGLNTEAFF | TGTGCCAGCAGCCAAGCGGGGCTGAACACTGAAGCTTTCTTT
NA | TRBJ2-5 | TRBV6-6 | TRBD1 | CVSSYSDRGETQYF | TGTGTCAGCAGTTACTCGGACAGGGGGGAGACCCAGTACTTC
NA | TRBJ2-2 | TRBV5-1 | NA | CASSLTDRYTGELFF | TGCGCCAGCAGTTTAACAGACAGGTACACCGGGGAGCTGTTTTTT
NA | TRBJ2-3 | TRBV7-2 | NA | CASRLMGGQDTQYF | TGTGCCAGCCGGCTCATGGGGGGGCAAGATACGCAGTATTTT
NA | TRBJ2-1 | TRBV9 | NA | CASSVQANSYSEQFF | TGTGCCAGCAGCGTACAGGCCAACTCCTACAGTGAGCAGTTCTTC
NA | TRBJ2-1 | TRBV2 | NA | CASRERTHSYNEQLF | TGTGCCAGCAGGGAGAGGACACACTCCTACAATGAGCAGTTGTTC
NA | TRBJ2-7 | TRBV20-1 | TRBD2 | CSAGAGGSYEQYF | TGCAGTGCTGGAGCGGGGGGTTCCTACGAGCAGTACTTC